This TCR beta chain was documented in a study of T cell clonotyping in hematopoietic cell transplantation. V was pared by 5 bases and J by 2 bases, with 11 bases of the junction left unmatched. This CDR3 contains 16 residues. Germline assignment: CDR1 SEHNR and CDR2 FQNEAQ (reference sequence). The data were produced by immunoSEQ multiplex PCR, yet TCRdb's version contains in-frame clones alone and is incomplete. The sample records 8,700 or so clones, 65% to 90% being singletons. This clone appeared once. The target antigen is unknown. Broader study findings: After transplant, recipient diversity fell while pathologically expanded clonotypes grew through day 180.

The sequenced sample was PBMCs, obtained 180 days after allogeneic stem cell transplant. This TCR was sampled from a female patient in her 30s who had an allogeneic stem cell transplant, so the T cells may come from the graft donor. Some clones in this sample may be carry-over from other donors' samples. V gene TRBV7-9 combines with J gene TRBJ1-2; the match to TRBD1 covers 7 bases. The CDR3 sequence is CASSLSAGTVNYGYTF. For the CDR3, the DNA is TGTGCCAGCAGCCTATCAGCCGGGACAGTAAACTATGGCTACACCTTC.